A selection of T cell receptor beta chains follows, all from one sample in a study of beta chain features in type 1 diabetes. The repertoire was sequenced with immunoSEQ multiplex PCR; TCRdb's copy has only in-frame clones and lacks some. The profile shows fewer than 900,000 clones, 17% of them singletons. The material sequenced was naive CD4+ T cells from blood. The receptors shown here come from a woman under 30 in good health. Both conserved end residues are part of each CDR3. The D gene is left open where the match is weak. Size is stated for part of the rows, as once, few or many counts, or as a class when the clone is expanded.

j_gene | d_gene | v_gene | abundance | CDR3nt | CDR3aa
TRBJ2-3 | . | TRBV6-5 | few | TGTGCCAGCAGCAAGACCGTAAGCACAGATACGCAGTATTTT | CASSKTVSTDTQYF
TRBJ1-1 | . | TRBV18 | few | TGTGCCAGCTCACCACCAGCCGGGAACACTGAAGCTTTCTTT | CASSPPAGNTEAFF
TRBJ2-7 | TRBD2 | TRBV7-8 | few | TGTGCCAGCAGCCAGACGGCGGGAGCCTACGAGCAGTACTTC | CASSQTAGAYEQYF
TRBJ1-5 | . | TRBV10-2 | . | TGCGCCAGCAGTGAAGACAGATACAATCAGCCCCAGCATTTT | CASSEDRYNQPQHF
TRBJ2-2 | . | TRBV29-1 | . | TGCAGCGTTGGTCCTTCGAACACCGGGGAGCTGTTTTTT | CSVGPSNTGELFF
TRBJ1-2 | . | TRBV28 | few | TGTGCCAGCAGTTTGGCGGGGCTTGGCTACACCTTC | CASSLAGLGYTF
TRBJ2-1 | TRBD2 | TRBV19 | . | TGTGCCAGCACCCGGAGGGAGGGCCTAGGCAATGAGCAGTTCTTC | CASTRREGLGNEQFF
TRBJ2-4 | . | TRBV6-1 | few | TGTGCCAGCAGTCCCCCTCGAGACAAAAACATTCAGTACTTC | CASSPPRDKNIQYF
TRBJ2-5 | TRBD2 | TRBV6-5 | few | TGTGCCAGCAGTTCTGCCCGGCGGGAGCGAAAAGAGACCCAGTACTTC | CASSSARRERKETQYF
TRBJ2-1 | . | TRBV6-1 | . | TGTGCCAGCAGTGAAGCATGGGGGAGCTCCTACAATGAGCAGTTCTTC | CASSEAWGSSYNEQFF
TRBJ2-7 | . | TRBV7-2 | few | TGTGCCAGCAGCCCTTTTCAGGCCTACGAGCAGTACTTC | CASSPFQAYEQYF
TRBJ2-2 | . | TRBV6-1 | . | TGTGCCTCGCGGAGGCAGAACACCGGGGAGCTGTTTTTT | CASRRQNTGELFF
TRBJ2-5 | . | TRBV11-2 | . | TGTGCCAGCAGCCCCCGTTATGGGCCCCAGGATACCCAGTACTTC | CASSPRYGPQDTQYF
TRBJ1-2 | TRBD1 | TRBV6-5 | . | TGTGCCAGCACAAGACCGGGACAGGGATATGGCTACACCTTC | CASTRPGQGYGYTF
TRBJ1-1 | . | TRBV14 | . | TGTGCCAGCAGCCTAGGGAACACTGAAGCTTTCTTT | CASSLGNTEAFF
TRBJ2-7 | TRBD2 | TRBV5-6 | . | TGTGCCAGCAGCCTACACGCGGGACTAGCATCTTACGAGCAGTACTTC | CASSLHAGLASYEQYF
TRBJ1-1 | . | TRBV28 | . | TGTGCCAGCAGTTTAGTGTTCAGGGGAAGGGCCCTGGACACTGAAGCTTTCTTT | CASSLVFRGRALDTEAFF
TRBJ2-5 | . | TRBV28 | few | TGTGCCAGCAGTCCCGTCCGGGATCGTGAGACCCAGTACTTC | CASSPVRDRETQYF
TRBJ1-2 | . | TRBV7-2 | . | TGTGCCAGCAGCTCCCTCCGTCCGAGGGGCTACACCTTC | CASSSLRPRGYTF
TRBJ2-2 | TRBD2 | TRBV18 | few | TGTGCCAGCTCACCCAGGACTAGCGGGAAGTACACCGGTGAGCTGTTTTTT | CASSPRTSGKYTGELFF
TRBJ2-7 | . | TRBV15 | few | TGTGCCACCAGCAGAGCCGGTGGGAGCTCCTACGAGCAGTACTTC | CATSRAGGSSYEQYF
TRBJ1-4 | . | TRBV10-3 | few | TGTGCCATCAGTGTTTGGGAGGGTGAAAAACTGTTTTTT | CAISVWEGEKLFF
TRBJ2-1 | . | TRBV10-3 | . | TGTGCCATCAGTGAAAACCAGGGCCCCTACAATGAGCAGTTCTTC | CAISENQGPYNEQFF
TRBJ1-2 | . | TRBV28 | few | TGTGCCAGCAGGATGACCCAAAAATATGGCTACACCTTC | CASRMTQKYGYTF
TRBJ2-1 | TRBD2 | TRBV5-4 | few | TGTGCCAGCAGCTCGTCAGCGGGAGGGCCAAGGGATGAGCAGTTCTTC | CASSSSAGGPRDEQFF
TRBJ1-1 | . | TRBV7-9 | few | TGTGCCAGCAGCTTATCGGTAACCATATTGAGGGACACTGAAGCTTTCTTT | CASSLSVTILRDTEAFF
TRBJ1-2 | . | TRBV21-1 | few | TGTGCCAGCAGCCCCCCCAACGCACAGGGAGGCGACTATGGCTACACCTTC | CASSPPNAQGGDYGYTF
TRBJ2-7 | . | TRBV28 | few | TGTGCCAGCAGTTCACCCCAGGGATCCTACGAGCAGTACTTC | CASSSPQGSYEQYF
TRBJ2-7 | . | TRBV18 | few | TGTGCCAGCTCAACGGGCCTTACCCCGCCGGGTGAGCAGTACTTC | CASSTGLTPPGEQYF
TRBJ2-1 | . | TRBV4-2 | few | TGTGCCAGCCAGTCCGAAGTCTCCTACAATGAGCAGTTCTTC | CASQSEVSYNEQFF
TRBJ1-1 | . | TRBV5-1 | few | TGCGCCAGCAGCTTTTCGGTGGGCACTGAAGCTTTCTTT | CASSFSVGTEAFF
TRBJ1-5 | TRBD1 | TRBV19 | few | TGTGCCAGTAGTAGGACAGGGGCCAATCAGCCCCAGCATTTT | CASSRTGANQPQHF
TRBJ1-1 | . | TRBV28 | . | TGTGCCAGCAGGGACACGAGGGTGAACACTGAAGCTTTCTTT | CASRDTRVNTEAFF
TRBJ2-7 | . | TRBV4-1 | . | TGCGCCAGCAGCCAAGATCTGGATTCCTACGAGCAGTACTTC | CASSQDLDSYEQYF
TRBJ2-1 | TRBD2 | TRBV28 | . | TGTGCCAGCAGTTTCTTGACTAGCGGGAGGGCCTTGGGTTACAATGAGCAGTTCTTC | CASSFLTSGRALGYNEQFF
TRBJ2-1 | . | TRBV4-3 | . | TGCGCCAGCAGCCAAAGTAACGCCTATGAGCAGTTCTTC | CASSQSNAYEQFF
TRBJ2-1 | TRBD2 | TRBV28 | few | TGTGCCAGCGCGCTAGCGGGGACCGAGCAGTTCTTC | CASALAGTEQFF
TRBJ2-2 | . | TRBV11-2 | . | TGTGCCAGCAGCTTAAGACATCAATCGAACACCGGGGAGCTGTTTTTT | CASSLRHQSNTGELFF
TRBJ1-5 | . | TRBV15 | . | TGTGCCACCAGCAGAGGACCGCGGGGTCGTAAGGGCAATCAGCCCCAGCATTTT | CATSRGPRGRKGNQPQHF
TRBJ1-1 | TRBD1 | TRBV28 | . | TGTGCCAGCAGTCAACCGGGACAGGGTAATCCCACTGAAGCTTTCTTT | CASSQPGQGNPTEAFF
TRBJ2-1 | . | TRBV4-2 | . | TGTGCCAGCAGCCAAGATTACCGGGATGAGCAGTTCTTC | CASSQDYRDEQFF
TRBJ2-3 | . | TRBV27 | . | TGTGCCAGCAGTTTATTTGCACTAACGGGGATAGATACGCAGTATTTT | CASSLFALTGIDTQYF